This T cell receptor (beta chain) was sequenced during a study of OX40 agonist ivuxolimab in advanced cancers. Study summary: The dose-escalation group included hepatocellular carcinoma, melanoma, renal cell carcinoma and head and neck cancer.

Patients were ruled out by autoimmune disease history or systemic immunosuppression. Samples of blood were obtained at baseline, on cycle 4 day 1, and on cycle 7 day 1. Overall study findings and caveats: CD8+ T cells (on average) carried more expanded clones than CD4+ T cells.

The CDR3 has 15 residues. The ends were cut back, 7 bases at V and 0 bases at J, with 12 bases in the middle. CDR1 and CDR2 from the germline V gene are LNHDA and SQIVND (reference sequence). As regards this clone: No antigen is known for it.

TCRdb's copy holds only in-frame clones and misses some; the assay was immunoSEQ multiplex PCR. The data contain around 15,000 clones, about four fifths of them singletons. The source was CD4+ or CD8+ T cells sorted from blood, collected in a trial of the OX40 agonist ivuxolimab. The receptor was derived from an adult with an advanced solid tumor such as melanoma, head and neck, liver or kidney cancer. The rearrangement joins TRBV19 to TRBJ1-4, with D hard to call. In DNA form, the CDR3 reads TGTGCCAGTAAGAAGGAATGGGCAACTAATGAAAAACTGTTTTTT. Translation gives CASKKEWATNEKLFF.